This TCR beta chain was sequenced during a study of shared clonotypes between healthy human individuals. General study findings and limits: Generation of non-shared clonotypes was less probable than generation of clonotypes shared by all four donors. Several donors held about 4.6% of naive CD4 clonotypes in common.

This CDR3 is built from 15 residues. The V gene's germline CDR1 is MGHRA and CDR2 YSYEKL. The V segment lost 5 bases and the J segment 6 bases; nucleotides outside the gene matches: 9. About this clone itself: As yet, its antigen is unknown.

Splitting of each subset's genomic DNA was done evenly across several immunoSEQ plates. Replicate PCRs run on sorted subsets employed 200 ng DNA, approximately 30,000 T cell genomes. Assay: immunoSEQ multiplex PCR; the TCRdb copy retains only in-frame clones and omits some. The sample has about 1 million clones, about 84% seen once. Sequences were obtained from memory CD4+ T cells from PBMCs. Subset specified: CD45RA-negative fraction. This receptor was identified in a young man in good health. Some clones in this sample may be carry-over from other donors' samples. The chain is built from TRBV4-1 and TRBJ2-1; 8 bases are a match to TRBD2. The CDR3 DNA reads as TGCGCCAGCAGCGTCCGGGGGCGGGAGGTCAATGAGCAGTTCTTC. This translates into CASSVRGREVNEQFF.